These 26 T cell receptor beta chains share one sample of origin, sequenced in a study of long-term antiretroviral therapy in people with HIV. The immunoSEQ assay was v3.0, run at survey level. The table came from immunoSEQ multiplex PCR; TCRdb's copy has only in-frame clones and leaves some out. The sample includes around 12,000 clones, roughly 80% of them seen just once. The sample here was unsorted PBMCs, taken 1.2 years after starting antiretroviral therapy. The source of these receptors is a man in his forties or fifties with HIV.

This clone was detected a few times. This rearrangement joins TRBV19 to TRBJ2-2; D is ambiguous. The germline V and J ends were trimmed by 9 bases and 7 bases, with 6 bases remaining between them. The germline CDR1 and CDR2 sequences are LNHDA and SQIVND (reference sequence). This CDR3 is 10 amino acids long. The CDR3 loop reads CASPHGELFF. DNA of the CDR3: TGTGCCAGCCCCCACGGGGAGCTGTTTTTT.

V usage is TRBV6-1 and J usage is TRBJ1-1, with D possibly TRBD1 on 5 matching bases. Trimming cost V 6 bases and J 11 bases, with 22 bases left between them. This CDR3 has 14 amino acids. Germline loops: CDR1 MNHNS, CDR2 SASEGT. This chain's CDR3 is CASRMDTTHPGAFF. CDR3 sequence (DNA): TGTGCCAGCAGAATGGACACCACTCATCCAGGGGCTTTCTTT.

V gene TRBV9 combines with J gene TRBJ1-2; the match to TRBD1 covers 7 bases. The J segment lost 3 bases and the V segment lost 4 bases, leaving 3 bases of the junction unmatched. The germline CDR1 and CDR2 sequences are SGDLS and YYNGEE. CDR3 size: 13 residues. The CDR3 DNA sequence: TGTGCCAGCAGCCGGCAGGGGGACTATGGCTACACCTTC. The encoded protein is CASSRQGDYGYTF.

The table lists this clone with a count of one. The V and J genes are TRBV30 and TRBJ1-5; D is unresolved. Germline V lookup: CDR1 GTSNPN, CDR2 SVGIG (reference sequence). The CDR3 consists of 13 residues. Trimming took off 1 base at V and 3 bases at J, with 7 bases between the two ends. The DNA of the CDR3 is TGTGCCTGGAGTGAACAGACCAATCAGCCCCAGCATTTT. It yields the protein CAWSEQTNQPQHF.

The rearrangement joins TRBV10-3 to TRBJ2-7; TRBD2 is a possible D gene (6 bases). Germline loops: CDR1 ENHRY, CDR2 SYGVKD. V lost 4 bases to trimming and J lost 7 bases, with 17 bases between them. This CDR3 is built from 14 residues. In DNA, the CDR3 is TGTGCCATCAGTGCTGAAGGGGCAGGGAGGGAGCAGTACTTC. It encodes CAISAEGAGREQYF.

V usage is TRBV4-1 and J usage is TRBJ2-7; D is perhaps TRBD2 (5 bases). V shed 0 bases and J shed 6 bases, with 12 bases lying between them. The CDR3 has 14 residues. From germline, CDR1 is MGHRA and CDR2 YSYEKL. The chain's CDR3 is CASSQDYGGPEQYF. The CDR3 nucleotides are TGCGCCAGCAGCCAAGATTACGGCGGGCCCGAGCAGTACTTC.

V gene TRBV4-3 combines with J gene TRBJ2-6, with unresolved D. The CDR3 totals 16 residues. The germline V gene has CDR1 LGHNA and CDR2 YSLEER. V was shortened by 3 bases and J by 4 bases, with 13 bases between the two germline ends. This chain's CDR3 is CASSQTSALGANVLTF. In nucleotides, the CDR3 is TGCGCCAGCAGCCAGACGTCCGCCCTGGGGGCCAACGTCCTGACTTTC.

There are a few counts of this clone. The chain uses TRBV21-1 and TRBJ2-7; TRBD2 is the table's D call, not checked against the DNA. TRBV21-1 is assigned pseudogene status. The CDR3 has 15 residues. CDR3 nucleotide sequence: TGTGCCAGCAGCGATTTACTACCGGGGGAGTACGAGCAGTACTTC. This sequence encodes CASSDLLPGEYEQYF.

The chain uses TRBV19 and TRBJ1-1; D may be TRBD1 (5 bases). V was pared by 3 bases and J by 6 bases, with 14 bases between. The CDR3 contains 14 residues. Germline V gene data show CDR1 as LNHDA and CDR2 as SQIVND (reference sequence). For the CDR3, the DNA is TGTGCCAGTAGTATTAGGAGGGGAGGCCCTGAAGCTTTCTTT. This sequence encodes CASSIRRGGPEAFF.

The V and J genes are TRBV5-6 and TRBJ1-6; TRBD1 matches 8 bases. V lost 3 bases to trimming and J lost 8 bases; unmatched junction nucleotides: 4. This CDR3 is 14 amino acids long. Germline lookup yields CDR1 SGHDT and CDR2 YYEEEE. The CDR3 DNA reads TGTGCCAGCAGCTACGGACAGGGCGATTCACCCCTCCACTTT. Encoded protein: CASSYGQGDSPLHF.

The chain employs TRBV27 and TRBJ2-7; 12 bases are shared with TRBD1. Germline V gene lookup returns CDR1 MNHEY and CDR2 SMNVEV (reference sequence). CDR3 length: 14 residues. V shed 4 bases and J 7 bases; nucleotides not matched to a gene: 5. The CDR3 DNA sequence: TGTGCCAGCAGTTGGGGACAGGGGGCGGGGGAGCAGTACTTC. Amino acids: CASSWGQGAGEQYF.

The chain carries TRBV2 and TRBJ2-7, with a weak D call TRBD1 (6 bases). Trimming pared 7 bases from V and 3 bases from J, leaving 13 bases between. The CDR3 extends over 13 amino acids. Germline V gene lookup returns CDR1 SNHLY and CDR2 FYNNEI. The CDR3 region has the DNA TGTGCCAGCAATCGGGACACCTACTACGAGCAGTACTTC. Protein sequence: CASNRDTYYEQYF.

This rearrangement joins TRBV7-2 to TRBJ1-1; 7 positions agree with TRBD1. The length of the CDR3 is 14 residues. CDR1 and CDR2 from the germline V gene are SGHTA and FQGNSA. The V segment lost 5 bases and the J segment 1 base; nucleotides outside the gene matches: 4. The CDR3 is CASSRYRGNTEAFF. CDR3 DNA sequence: TGTGCCAGCAGCCGTTACAGGGGGAACACTGAAGCTTTCTTT.

The rearrangement links TRBV11-2 to TRBJ2-3, with D unclear. V was shortened by 1 base and J by 5 bases, with 7 bases between the two germline ends. The germline V gene encodes CDR1 SGHAT and CDR2 FQNNGV. The CDR3 runs 13 residues. CDR3 bases: TGTGCCAGCAGCTTAGCTCTCATAGATACGCAGTATTTT. Its protein is CASSLALIDTQYF. The full variable domain, completed using reference TRBV11-2 and TRBJ2-3, is EAGVAQSPRYKIIEKRQSVAFWCNPISGHATLYWYQQILGQGPKLLIQFQNNGVVDDSQLPKDRFSAERLKGVDSTLKIQPAKLEDSAVYLCASSLALIDTQYFGPGTRLTVL.

For the CDR3, the DNA is TGTGCCTGGAGCGCCGGGACTAGCGGAACCGGGGAGCTGTTTTTT. It encodes CAWSAGTSGTGELFF. The chain couples TRBV30 to TRBJ2-2; the match to TRBD2 covers 11 bases. The junction had 5 bases not matched to a gene; V was cut back by 3 bases and J by 5 bases. Germline lookup yields CDR1 GTSNPN and CDR2 SVGIG (reference sequence). CDR3 length: 15 residues.

The CDR3 protein is CASRDSQNTEAFF. CDR3 nucleotides: TGCGCCAGCAGGGACTCACAGAACACTGAAGCTTTCTTT. The chain carries TRBV5-1 and TRBJ1-1; D not resolved. Trimming removed 5 bases at V and 1 base at J, with 9 bases between. The CDR3 has 13 amino acids. Germline V CDR1 and CDR2: SGHRS, YFSETQ.

V gene TRBV5-6 combines with J gene TRBJ1-3; a weak D match, TRBD1 (5 bases). Germline V gene data show CDR1 as SGHDT and CDR2 as YYEEEE. This CDR3 spans 17 amino acids. Trimming removed 4 bases from V and 4 bases from J, with 21 bases in between. CDR3: CASSLGETRLSGNTIYF. In DNA form, the CDR3 reads TGTGCCAGCAGCCTGGGGGAGACAAGATTATCGGGAAACACCATATATTTT.

This chain uses TRBV5-1 with TRBJ2-3, with a tentative D call TRBD2 (5 bases). V lost 1 base, J lost 2 bases, and 11 bases lay in between. The CDR3 is made up of 15 amino acids. The germline gives CDR1 SGHRS, CDR2 YFSETQ. The DNA for the CDR3 is TGCGCCAGCAGCTTGTCCAGGACTTCCACAGATACGCAGTATTTT. It yields the protein CASSLSRTSTDTQYF. Full variable domain (missing parts from reference TRBV5-1 and TRBJ2-3): KAGVTQTPRYLIKTRGQQVTLSCSPISGHRSVSWYQQTPGQGLQFLFEYFSETQRNKGNFPGRFSGRQFSNSRSEMNVSTLELGDSALYLCASSLSRTSTDTQYFGPGTRLTVL.

The count of this clone is one. This chain uses TRBV13 with TRBJ2-7; D is possibly TRBD1 (6 bases). This CDR3 has 16 amino acids. The V gene's germline CDR1 is PRHDT and CDR2 FYEKMQ (reference sequence). Trimming stripped 3 bases from V and 6 bases from J, with 21 bases between. In DNA form, the CDR3 reads TGTGCCAGCAGCTTCCAGGGTGGGGGCTCCCTGGGCGAGCAGTACTTC. This gives the protein CASSFQGGGSLGEQYF.

V usage is TRBV2 and J usage is TRBJ1-1, with 8 nucleotides matching TRBD1. V lost 10 bases to trimming and J lost 5 bases; unmatched junction nucleotides: 6. Per germline, CDR1 SNHLY and CDR2 FYNNEI. The CDR3 consists of 12 residues. CDR3 nucleotide sequence: TGTGCCACCGGACAGGGAGGGACTGAAGCTTTCTTT. As protein: CATGQGGTEAFF.

The chain joins TRBV29-1 to TRBJ2-7, with D maybe TRBD2 (5 bases). This CDR3 is 14 amino acids long. Germline values: CDR1 SQVTM, CDR2 ANQGSEA. The V gene lost 2 bases and the J gene lost 1 base, with 12 bases spanning the gap. The DNA of the CDR3 is TGCAGCGTTGAATCCGGGAAGGGTTCCTACGAGCAGTACTTC. Its protein product is CSVESGKGSYEQYF.

The chain has TRBV27 and TRBJ1-1; 8 bases are a match to TRBD1. V gave up 2 bases and J gave up 11 bases; unmatched junction bases: 13. The CDR3 is made up of 15 amino acids. CDR1 is MNHEY, CDR2 SMNVEV, per germline (reference sequence). For the CDR3, the DNA is TGTGCCAGCAGTTTAGTCCAGGGGGCCGTTGGGGGGGCTTTCTTT. It is translated as CASSLVQGAVGGAFF.

The gene calls are TRBV25-1 and TRBJ1-1; the match to TRBD1 covers 9 bases. Germline values: CDR1 MGHDK, CDR2 SYGVNS. The trim removed 7 bases at V and 1 base at J, leaving 7 bases unmatched. The CDR3 runs 15 residues. CDR3 nucleotides: TGTGCCAGCATGGGACAGGGATTTGCGAACACTGAAGCTTTCTTT. The encoded protein is CASMGQGFANTEAFF. Supplemented by reference TRBV25-1 and TRBJ1-1, the full variable domain reads EADIYQTPRYLVIGTGKKITLECSQTMGHDKMYWYQQDPGMELHLIHYSYGVNSTEKGDLSSESTVSRIRTEHFPLTLESARPSHTSQYLCASMGQGFANTEAFFGQGTRLTVV.

The chain carries TRBV28 and TRBJ2-3, with a weak D call TRBD2 (5 bases). Trimming removed 8 bases at V and 0 bases at J, with 9 bases between. Germline assignment: CDR1 MDHEN and CDR2 SYDVKM. CDR3 length: 13 residues. The CDR3 DNA is TGTGCCAGCCTAAGGACTAGCACAGATACGCAGTATTTT. It yields the protein CASLRTSTDTQYF. The full variable domain, in which reference TRBV28 and TRBJ2-3 provide the parts outside the CDR3, is DVKVTQSSRYLVKRTGEKVFLECVQDMDHENMFWYRQDPGLGLRLIYFSYDVKMKEKGDIPEGYSVSREKKERFSLILESASTNQTSMYLCASLRTSTDTQYFGPGTRLTVL.

The V call is TRBV30, the J call TRBJ2-4; 8 nucleotides match TRBD1. The J segment lost 5 bases and the V segment lost 2 bases, leaving 8 bases of the junction unmatched. Germline CDR1 and CDR2: GTSNPN and SVGIG (reference sequence). The CDR3 totals 15 residues. This chain's CDR3 is CAWSSIRQGQNIQYF. The DNA of the CDR3 is TGTGCCTGGAGTTCCATTAGACAGGGGCAAAACATTCAGTACTTC.

The chain employs TRBV2 and TRBJ1-4; the D gene is possibly TRBD1 (5 bases). The V and J ends lost 2 bases and 8 bases respectively, with 15 bases between them. The CDR3 runs to 15 residues. The germline CDR1 and CDR2 sequences are SNHLY and FYNNEI. CDR3 in DNA: TGTGCCAGCAGTGAAAACAGGAGGTTGGGGGAAAAACTGTTTTTT. Translated: CASSENRRLGEKLFF.